This entry lists 6 T cell receptor beta chains sequenced from one sample in a study of molecular identifiers for immune sequencing clone quantification. TCRdb recomputed calls from the PCR reads with MiXCR, one row per CDR3 protein. The repertoire holds about 630,000 distinct CDR3 sequences, with about 25% as singletons. Input material: naive CD8+ T cells from blood, with Jurkat cell RNA spiked in. Subset of the sample: FACS-sorted CD8+CD4-CCR7+CD45RA+ naive T cells. Receptors originate from a human donor in good health. Some libraries in this study had Jurkat cell RNA spiked in.

V usage is TRBV5-1 and J usage is TRBJ2-3, with 8 bases identical to TRBD2. Germline V gene lookup returns CDR1 SGHRS and CDR2 YFSETQ. This CDR3 region has 18 residues. V dropped 3 bases and J dropped 1; count of bases not matched to a gene: 13. The CDR3 DNA follows: TGCGCCAGCAGCTCATCACCCGGGGGGGGGGTAGGCACAGATACGCAGTATTTT. This gives the protein CASSSSPGGGVGTDTQYF.

The chain employs TRBV14 and TRBJ2-7, with D maybe TRBD2 (6 bases). The germline V gene encodes CDR1 SGHDN and CDR2 FVKESK. Trimming took off 5 bases at V and 2 bases at J, with 19 bases between the two ends. This CDR3 has 16 amino acids. DNA of the CDR3: TGTGCCAGCAGCTCGACGACCCGGGACTTTACCTACGAGCAGTACTTC. It encodes CASSSTTRDFTYEQYF.

Comments on this clonotype: One end of the junction is discordant with germline, which a read error may explain. The chain combines TRBV20-1 with TRBJ2-4; TRBD2 matches at 7 bases. Per germline, CDR1 DFQATT and CDR2 SNEGSKA (reference sequence). CDR3 length: 15 residues. CDR3 in DNA: TGCAGTGCCACCGACGGAAGACTAGCCCAAAACATTCAGTACTTC. Protein sequence: CSATDGRLAQNIQYF.

This clonotype was seen a handful of times. This chain connects TRBV9 to TRBJ2-4, with 7 bases that match TRBD1. Germline lookup yields CDR1 SGDLS and CDR2 YYNGEE. The CDR3 runs 14 residues. V was pared by 3 bases and J by 3 bases, with 3 bases of the junction left unmatched. CDR3 amino acids: CASSAGTDKNIQYF. CDR3 nucleotides: TGTGCCAGCAGCGCGGGGACAGACAAAAACATTCAGTACTTC. Supplemented by reference TRBV9 and TRBJ2-4, the full variable domain reads DSGVTQTPKHLITATGQRVTLRCSPRSGDLSVYWYQQSLDQGLQFLIQYYNGEERAKGNILERFSAQQFPDLHSELNLSSLELGDSALYFCASSAGTDKNIQYFGAGTRLSVL.

There are a few counts of this clonotype. The chain uses TRBV7-9 and TRBJ2-2; 7 bases are shared with TRBD1. Germline CDR1 is SEHNR and CDR2 is FQNEAQ (reference sequence). The CDR3 is 17 residues long. With V trimmed by 5 bases and J by 4 bases, 13 bases remained unmatched. Here the CDR3 DNA reads TGTGCCAGCAGCCTCGGACAGGTTGACCAACGCACCGGGGAGCTGTTTTTT. This encodes CASSLGQVDQRTGELFF.

This clonotype occurred many times. CDR3 loop: CSAPGQGFYEQYF. As DNA, the CDR3 is TGCAGTGCCCCGGGACAGGGGTTCTACGAGCAGTACTTC. The rearrangement joins TRBV20-1 to TRBJ2-7; 10 bases agree with TRBD1. The trim removed 6 bases at V and 3 bases at J, leaving 5 bases unmatched. The CDR3 length is 13 residues. Germline CDR1 and CDR2: DFQATT and SNEGSKA (reference sequence).